The source of this T cell receptor beta chain is a study of blood T cell repertoires in COVID-19. This clone came up many times. The V end was cut by 3 bases, the J end by 5 bases, with 7 bases between. From germline, CDR1 is LNHDA and CDR2 SQIVND (reference sequence). The CDR3 totals 13 residues. Authors' processing steps: Estimated nucleated cell counts came from reference gene primer amplification. Method: immunoSEQ multiplex PCR; TCRdb's copy keeps in-frame clones and lacks some. V and J calls and clone size are given by that table; D and trimming were obtained from the DNA. The sample records under 250,000 clones, over 80% being singletons.

The sample was peripheral blood. The sequence was collected from a middle-aged woman who had recovered from COVID-19. The chain carries TRBV19 and TRBJ1-4, with D unresolved. The DNA of the CDR3 is TGTGCCAGTAGTATTCAGCGGAATGAAAAACTGTTTTTT. Its translation is CASSIQRNEKLFF.